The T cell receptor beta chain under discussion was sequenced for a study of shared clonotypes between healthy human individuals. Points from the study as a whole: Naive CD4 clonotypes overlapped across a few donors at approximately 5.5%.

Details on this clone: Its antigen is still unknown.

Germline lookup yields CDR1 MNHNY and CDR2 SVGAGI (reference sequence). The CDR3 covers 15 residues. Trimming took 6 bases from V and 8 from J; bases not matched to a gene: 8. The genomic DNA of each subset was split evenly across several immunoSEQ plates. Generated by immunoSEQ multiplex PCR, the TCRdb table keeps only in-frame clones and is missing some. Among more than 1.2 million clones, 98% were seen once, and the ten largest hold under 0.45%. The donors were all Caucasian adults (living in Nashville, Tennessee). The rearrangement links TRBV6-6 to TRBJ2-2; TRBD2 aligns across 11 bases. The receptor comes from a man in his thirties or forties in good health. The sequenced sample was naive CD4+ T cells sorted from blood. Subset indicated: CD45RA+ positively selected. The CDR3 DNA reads TGTGCCAGCAGCCCTATAGCGGGGGGGCCTGGGGAGCTGTTTTTT. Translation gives CASSPIAGGPGELFF.